This TCR beta chain was recovered during a study of patients and donors after allogeneic stem cell transplantation. The CDR3 loop spans 16 amino acids. Germline V gene data show CDR1 as SEHNR and CDR2 as FQNEAQ (reference sequence). Using its own MiXCR run on the RT-PCR reads, TCRdb lists one record per CDR3 protein. Among roughly 880,000 distinct CDR3 sequences listed, about a sixth were seen once. In regard to this clonotype: The germline gene is not matched at one end of the junction; a read error may be the cause.

This clonotype was obtained from a human donor who was either an allogeneic HSCT recipient or a stem cell or donor lymphocyte infusion donor (not recorded which). It is not recorded whose cells these are; they may come from a transplant donor. Sample: blood, either unsorted or a sorted T cell fraction (not recorded which). The chain links TRBV7-9 to TRBJ2-7; TRBD2 might be the D (5 bases). CDR3 sequence: CASSDPRRQPSNEQYF. The CDR3, as DNA: TGTGCCAGCAGCGACCCCAGGAGGCAGCCCTCCAACGAGCAGTACTTC.